This paragraph reports one T cell receptor beta chain. Its antigen remains unknown. The sample originates from a study of shared clonotypes between healthy human individuals. Memory CD4+ cells were the fraction left after CD45RA+ naive selection. Overall study results and limits: The authors expected sequencing depth to affect clonotype sharing among donors. Non-shared clonotypes showed lower generation probabilities than clonotypes common to all four donors.

Germline loops: CDR1 MNHNY, CDR2 SVGAGI (reference sequence). The CDR3 covers 16 residues. V dropped 3 bases and J dropped 4; count of bases not matched to a gene: 11. Genomic DNA (from each subset) was split evenly across several immunoSEQ plates. Assay: immunoSEQ multiplex PCR; the TCRdb copy retains only in-frame clones and omits some. The table lists about a million clones, 60% to 85% of them singletons. The sequenced sample consisted of memory CD4+ T cells from PBMCs. Subset: CD45RA-negative fraction. The receptor comes from a man aged 18-30 years in good health. Some clones in this sample may be carry-over from other donors' samples. The genes are TRBV6-6 and TRBJ1-2; 7 bases are a match to TRBD1. The chain's CDR3 is CASSYRSGGNFYGYTF. For the CDR3, the DNA is TGTGCCAGCAGTTATAGGTCAGGGGGAAATTTCTATGGCTACACCTTC.